This T cell receptor beta chain was sequenced during a study of identifying expanded T cells in peripheral blood. Broader study findings: Roughly 1.2 clones differed between technical replicates, versus about 16 and 19 over time. Across healthy donors, higher total template counts meant significantly greater approximately 2-week count variance.

The trim removed 3 bases at V and 1 base at J, leaving 6 bases unmatched. CDR3 length equals 15 residues. Germline V lookup: CDR1 LGHNA, CDR2 YNFKEQ. This clone ranks as medium-sized (0.01 to 0.1%). Its antigen is currently unknown. Sequencing used immunoSEQ multiplex PCR; TCRdb keeps in-frame clones, though not all of them. Of about 91,000 clones listed, approximately 88% are singletons. Sequencing was carried out using blood. The origin of this receptor is a person aged 18 to 70 in good health. This sequence joins TRBV4-2 and TRBJ2-7; 7 bases map to TRBD2. The CDR3 DNA is TGTGCCAGCAGCCAGGGGGAGGGAGGTTCCTACGAGCAGTACTTC. It encodes CASSQGEGGSYEQYF.